This T cell receptor (beta chain) was sequenced for a study of CD8 T cells in Susac syndrome (dated by TCRdb to between 2017 and 2020). In the study overall: Among the Susac syndrome patients who were sequenced, clinically active disease was present in six and clinical remission was observed in fewer than 10. At blood withdrawal, Susac syndrome patients were either therapy-naive, taking corticosteroids (in some cases with IVIg as well), or taking IVIg alone. The study used repertoire sequencing to test whether antigen drove CD8+ T cell activation and differentiation in Susac syndrome. The clonality of the CD8+ T cell repertoire was compared across approximately twelve healthy donors, some 14 Susac syndrome patients and under 18 multiple sclerosis patients. Broad study findings and their caveats: The study acknowledged that relatively few individuals were included in the TCR sequencing and HLA analysis. Susac syndrome CD8+ repertoires showed clonal expansion, highest in CD8+ TEMRA cells and greater in clinically active than remitting patients. Under 20 and five Susac-specific public clones were found in the total CD8+ and CD8+ TEMRA repertoires, respectively.

Peripheral blood CD8+ and CD4+ T cells from healthy donors, Susac syndrome patients and multiple sclerosis patients were profiled using high-throughput TCR beta sequencing. The Susac syndrome patients fulfilled recently defined diagnostic criteria for either definite or probable disease. Bulk CD8+ and CD4+ T cells were purified by magnetic negative isolation, whereas CD8+ TEMRA cells were enriched by FACS. Blood was drawn into EDTA tubes, processed within 24 hours, and PBMCs were isolated by density gradient centrifugation. PBMCs intended for TCR sequencing were frozen in liquid nitrogen and were later thawed in a 37 degrees C water bath. The sorted or isolated CD4+, CD8+ and CD8+ TEMRA cells reached a purity of at least 90%. Looking up the germline V gene yields CDR1 SQVTM and CDR2 ANQGSEA. Trimming costs V 3 bases and J 4 bases, and their ends lie 19 bases apart. Its CDR3 holds 15 amino acids, cysteine through phenylalanine. CDR3 DNA is the only sequence kept; it has 45 bases, read in frame from the first base.

As for this clonotype: Its recognized antigen is unknown. Base quality data are lacking; no much larger clone is found one base away.

RNA was extracted using the RNeasy kit, and roughly 0.5 to 1 ug of the RNA was reverse transcribed with random hexamers. The immunoSEQ multiplex PCR assay, covering 54 Vbeta and 13 Jbeta segments, was used to amplify TCR beta CDR3 regions. PCR amplification bias was corrected using a synthetic template baseline for primer optimization and computational correction. For the original study's pipeline: Only productive sequences were kept, with reads annotated to V, D and J genes according to IMGT and analyzed in immunoSEQ Analyzer. To calculate clonality, Shannon entropy was normalized by log2 of the number of productive unique sequences and then subtracted from one. For each patient and control, public and private clones were evaluated among the 100 most prevalent clones. A clone was defined as Susac-specific if it was absent from the healthy and MS cohorts, from some 1,100 published viral clones and from other ImmuneACCESS disease sequences. TCRdb trimmed public reads at Q25 via fastp, called clones via MiXCR and kept in-frame beta chains. CDR3 protein sequences are deduplicated, and each keeps its most common genes and DNA. These V and J calls derive from TCRdb rather than the authors' analysis. This sample holds roughly 88,000 distinct CDR3 sequences; approximately 96% were observed only once. The ten largest account for roughly 0.44% of the sample.

The sequence came from a human donor with Susac syndrome. This chain is built from TRBV29-1 and TRBJ2-7, and perhaps TRBD2 as D gene, on 5 matching bases. Sequenced: CD8+ T cells from PBMCs. The nucleotides are TGCAGCGTTGAGGCGTTAGAGGGAAGAGGATACGAGCAGTACTTC. Translated, this gives CSVEALEGRGYEQYF.